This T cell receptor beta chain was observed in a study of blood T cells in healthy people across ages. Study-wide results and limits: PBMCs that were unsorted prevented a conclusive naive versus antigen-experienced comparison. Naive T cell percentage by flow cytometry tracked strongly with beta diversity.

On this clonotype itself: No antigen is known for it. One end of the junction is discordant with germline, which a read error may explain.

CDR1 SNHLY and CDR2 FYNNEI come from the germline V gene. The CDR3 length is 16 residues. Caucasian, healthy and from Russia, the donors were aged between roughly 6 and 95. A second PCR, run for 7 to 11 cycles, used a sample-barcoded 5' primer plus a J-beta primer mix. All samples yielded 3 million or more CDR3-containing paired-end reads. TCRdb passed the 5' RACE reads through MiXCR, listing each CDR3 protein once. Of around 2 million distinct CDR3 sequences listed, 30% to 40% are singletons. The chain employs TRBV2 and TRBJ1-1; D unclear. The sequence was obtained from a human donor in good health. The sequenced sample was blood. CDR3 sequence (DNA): TGTGCCAGCAGTGAACCTGGCGCCGGGTTATCCACTGAAACTTTCTTT. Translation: CASSEPGAGLSTETFF.